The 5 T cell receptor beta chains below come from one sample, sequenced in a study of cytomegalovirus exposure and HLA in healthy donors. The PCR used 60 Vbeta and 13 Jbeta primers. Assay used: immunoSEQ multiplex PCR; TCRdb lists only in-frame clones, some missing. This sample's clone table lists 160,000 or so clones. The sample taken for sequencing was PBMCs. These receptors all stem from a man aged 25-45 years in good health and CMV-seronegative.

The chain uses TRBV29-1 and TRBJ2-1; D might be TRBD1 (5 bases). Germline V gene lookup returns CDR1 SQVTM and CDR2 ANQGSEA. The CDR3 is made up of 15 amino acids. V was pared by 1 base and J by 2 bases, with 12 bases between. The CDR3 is CSVEVSGSTYNEQFF. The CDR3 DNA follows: TGCAGCGTTGAAGTTTCAGGGTCGACCTACAATGAGCAGTTCTTC.

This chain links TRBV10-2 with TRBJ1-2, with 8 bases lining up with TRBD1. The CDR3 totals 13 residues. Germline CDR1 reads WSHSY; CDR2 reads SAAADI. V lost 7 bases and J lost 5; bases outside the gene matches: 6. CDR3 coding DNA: TGCGCCAGCACCCGCGGACAGGGATATGGCTACACCTTC. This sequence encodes CASTRGQGYGYTF.

Written as DNA, the CDR3 is TGTGCCAGCAGCTTGGGACTAGCGGGAGCTCACGGGGAGCTGTTTTTT. It encodes CASSLGLAGAHGELFF. The chain combines TRBV5-4 with TRBJ2-2; 12 bases agree with TRBD2. The CDR3 contains 16 residues. From germline, CDR1 is SGHNT and CDR2 YYREEE (reference sequence). The trim removed 0 bases at V and 7 bases at J, leaving 4 bases unmatched.

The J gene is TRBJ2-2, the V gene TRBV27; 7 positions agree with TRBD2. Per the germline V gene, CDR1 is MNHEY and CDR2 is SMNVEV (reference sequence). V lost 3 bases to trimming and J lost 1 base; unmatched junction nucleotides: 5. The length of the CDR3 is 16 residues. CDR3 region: CASSFWASGNTGELFF. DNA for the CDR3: TGTGCCAGCAGTTTTTGGGCTAGCGGGAACACCGGGGAGCTGTTTTTT.

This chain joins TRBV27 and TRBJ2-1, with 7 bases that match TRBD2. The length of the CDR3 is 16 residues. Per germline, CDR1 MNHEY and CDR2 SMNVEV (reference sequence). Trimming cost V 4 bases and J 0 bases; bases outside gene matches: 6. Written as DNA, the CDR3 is TGTGCCAGCAGTTCCCTGCAGCGGGGCTCCTACAATGAGCAGTTCTTC. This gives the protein CASSSLQRGSYNEQFF.